The rows below give T cell receptor beta chains drawn from one sample of a study of beta chain features in type 1 diabetes. Using immunoSEQ multiplex PCR, the repertoire was profiled, and TCRdb retains in-frame clones only, with some absent. Found here are some 160,000 clones, approximately 8.4% of them singletons; the top ten hold approximately 2.3%. Sequenced: central memory CD4+ T cells from blood. The receptors were gathered from a woman under 30 in good health. Each CDR3 is given with its conserved first and last residue. D genes are given only for firm matches. Part of the rows lack a size; the others show once, few, many or a class for expanded clones.

D gene: TRBD1
J gene: TRBJ1-2
V gene: TRBV7-2
clone size: .
CDR3 protein: CASSRWSDRDYGYTF
CDR3 DNA: TGTGCCAGCAGCCGTTGGTCGGACAGGGATTATGGCTACACCTTC

D gene: .
J gene: TRBJ2-2
V gene: TRBV1
clone size: few
CDR3 protein: CTSSPRTGGSMKRYTGELFF
CDR3 DNA: TGCACCAGCAGCCCGCGGACAGGGGGCTCGATGAAGCGGTACACCGGGGAGCTGTTTTTT

D gene: .
J gene: TRBJ2-7
V gene: TRBV6-1
clone size: .
CDR3 protein: CASSDPSGTPYEQYF
CDR3 DNA: TGTGCCAGCAGTGACCCCTCCGGGACACCTTACGAGCAGTACTTC

D gene: TRBD2
J gene: TRBJ2-5
V gene: TRBV2
clone size: .
CDR3 protein: CASRPITSVETQYF
CDR3 DNA: TGTGCCAGCAGACCCATTACTAGCGTAGAGACCCAGTACTTC

D gene: .
J gene: TRBJ1-1
V gene: TRBV30
clone size: few
CDR3 protein: CAWTTRSEAFF
CDR3 DNA: TGTGCCTGGACCACCAGGTCTGAAGCTTTCTTT

D gene: TRBD1
J gene: TRBJ1-1
V gene: TRBV30
clone size: few
CDR3 protein: CAWSWDRGNTEAFF
CDR3 DNA: TGTGCCTGGAGCTGGGACAGGGGTAACACTGAAGCTTTCTTT

D gene: .
J gene: TRBJ2-5
V gene: TRBV2
clone size: few
CDR3 protein: CASSENGGQETQYF
CDR3 DNA: TGTGCCAGCAGTGAAAACGGGGGACAAGAGACCCAGTACTTC

D gene: TRBD1
J gene: TRBJ1-2
V gene: TRBV4-1
clone size: few
CDR3 protein: CASSQRQGAGYGYTF
CDR3 DNA: TGCGCCAGCAGCCAAAGACAGGGAGCTGGCTATGGCTACACCTTC

D gene: TRBD1
J gene: TRBJ1-2
V gene: TRBV30
clone size: few
CDR3 protein: CAKNRGRLYGYTF
CDR3 DNA: TGTGCCAAGAACAGGGGGAGGCTCTATGGCTACACCTTC

D gene: TRBD1
J gene: TRBJ1-1
V gene: TRBV7-9
clone size: few
CDR3 protein: CASSGGQGDTEAFF
CDR3 DNA: TGTGCCAGCAGCGGAGGACAGGGAGACACTGAAGCTTTCTTT

D gene: .
J gene: TRBJ2-7
V gene: TRBV9
clone size: .
CDR3 protein: CASSVDELQGYEQYF
CDR3 DNA: TGTGCCAGCAGCGTAGACGAATTACAGGGATACGAGCAGTACTTC